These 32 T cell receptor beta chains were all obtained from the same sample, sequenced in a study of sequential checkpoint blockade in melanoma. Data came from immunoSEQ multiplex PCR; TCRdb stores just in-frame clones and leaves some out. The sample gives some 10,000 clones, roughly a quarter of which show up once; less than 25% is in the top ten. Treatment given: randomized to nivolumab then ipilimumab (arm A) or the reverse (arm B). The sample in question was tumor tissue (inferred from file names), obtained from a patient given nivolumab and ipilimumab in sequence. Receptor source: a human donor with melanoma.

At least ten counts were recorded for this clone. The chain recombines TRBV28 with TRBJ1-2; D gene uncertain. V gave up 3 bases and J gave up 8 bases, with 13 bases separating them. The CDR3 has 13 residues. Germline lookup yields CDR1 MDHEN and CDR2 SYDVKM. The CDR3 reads CASSFSQRGGYTF. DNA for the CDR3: TGTGCCAGCAGTTTCTCCCAGAGAGGAGGCTACACCTTC.

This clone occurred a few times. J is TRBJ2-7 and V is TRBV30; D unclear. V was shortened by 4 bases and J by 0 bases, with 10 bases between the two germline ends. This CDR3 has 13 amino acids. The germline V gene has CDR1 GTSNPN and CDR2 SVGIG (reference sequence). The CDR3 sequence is CAWKQSISYEQYF. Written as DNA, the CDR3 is TGTGCCTGGAAACAGTCCATCTCCTACGAGCAGTACTTC.

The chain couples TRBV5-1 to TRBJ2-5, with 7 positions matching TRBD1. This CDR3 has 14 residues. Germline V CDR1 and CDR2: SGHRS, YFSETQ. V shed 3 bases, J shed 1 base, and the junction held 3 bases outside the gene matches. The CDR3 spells CASSSGQPQETQYF. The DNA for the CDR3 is TGCGCCAGCAGCTCGGGACAGCCCCAAGAGACCCAGTACTTC. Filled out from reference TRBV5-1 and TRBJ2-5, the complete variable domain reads KAGVTQTPRYLIKTRGQQVTLSCSPISGHRSVSWYQQTPGQGLQFLFEYFSETQRNKGNFPGRFSGRQFSNSRSEMNVSTLELGDSALYLCASSSGQPQETQYFGPGTRLLVL.

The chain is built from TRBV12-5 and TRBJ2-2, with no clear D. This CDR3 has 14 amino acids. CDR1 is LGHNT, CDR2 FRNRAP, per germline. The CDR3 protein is CASALRRNTGELFF. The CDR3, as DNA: TGTGCCAGCGCGTTGAGGAGGAACACCGGGGAGCTGTTTTTT.

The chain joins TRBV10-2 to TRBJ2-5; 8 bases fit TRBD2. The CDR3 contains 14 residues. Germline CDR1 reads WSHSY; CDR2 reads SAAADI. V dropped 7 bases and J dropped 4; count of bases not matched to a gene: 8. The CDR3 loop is CASKTGGAGETQYF. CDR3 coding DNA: TGCGCCAGCAAGACCGGGGGGGCGGGAGAGACCCAGTACTTC.

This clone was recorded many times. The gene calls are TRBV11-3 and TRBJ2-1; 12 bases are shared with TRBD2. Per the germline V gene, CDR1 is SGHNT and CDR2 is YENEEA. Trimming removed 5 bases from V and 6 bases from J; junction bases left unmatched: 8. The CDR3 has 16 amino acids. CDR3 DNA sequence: TGTGCCAGCAGCCCACACTCTAGCGGGGGGGCCAATGAGCAGTTCTTC. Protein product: CASSPHSSGGANEQFF. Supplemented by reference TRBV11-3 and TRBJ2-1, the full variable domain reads EAGVVQSPRYKIIEKKQPVAFWCNPISGHNTLYWYLQNLGQGPELLIRYENEEAVDDSQLPKDRFSAERLKGVDSTLKIQPAELGDSAVYLCASSPHSSGGANEQFFGPGTRLTVL.

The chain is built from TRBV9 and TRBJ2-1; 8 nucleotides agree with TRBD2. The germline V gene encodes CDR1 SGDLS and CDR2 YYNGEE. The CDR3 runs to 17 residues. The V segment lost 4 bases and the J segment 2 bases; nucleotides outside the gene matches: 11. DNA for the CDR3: TGTGCCAGCAGCTATTCCCAACGGGGGGGAGCCTACAATGAGCAGTTCTTC. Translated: CASSYSQRGGAYNEQFF.

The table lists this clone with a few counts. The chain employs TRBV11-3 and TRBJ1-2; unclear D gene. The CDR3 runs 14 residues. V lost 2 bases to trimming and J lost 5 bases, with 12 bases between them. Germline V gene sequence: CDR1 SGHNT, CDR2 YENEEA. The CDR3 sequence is CASSLSLPGYGYTF. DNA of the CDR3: TGTGCCAGCAGCTTATCTCTCCCCGGGTATGGCTACACCTTC.

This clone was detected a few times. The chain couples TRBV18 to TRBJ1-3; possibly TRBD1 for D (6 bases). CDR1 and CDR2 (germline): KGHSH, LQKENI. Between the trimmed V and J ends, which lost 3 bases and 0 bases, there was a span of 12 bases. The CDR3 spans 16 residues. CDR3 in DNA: TGTGCCAGCTCACCGAACGTACAGGGCTCTGGAAACACCATATATTTT. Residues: CASSPNVQGSGNTIYF.

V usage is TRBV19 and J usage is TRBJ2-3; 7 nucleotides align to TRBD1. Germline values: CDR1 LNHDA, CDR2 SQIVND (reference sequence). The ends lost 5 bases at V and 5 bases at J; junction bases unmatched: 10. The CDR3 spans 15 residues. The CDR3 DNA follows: TGTGCCAGTAGTCCACCAGGGGGTTTGAAAGATACGCAGTATTTT. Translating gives CASSPPGGLKDTQYF.

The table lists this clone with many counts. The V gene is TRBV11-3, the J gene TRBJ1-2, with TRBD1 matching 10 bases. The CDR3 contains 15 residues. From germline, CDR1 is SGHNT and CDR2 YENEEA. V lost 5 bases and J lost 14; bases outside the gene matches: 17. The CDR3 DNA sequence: TGTGCCAGCAGCGTGATCTCCGGGACAGGGGACATTGATACCTTC. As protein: CASSVISGTGDIDTF.

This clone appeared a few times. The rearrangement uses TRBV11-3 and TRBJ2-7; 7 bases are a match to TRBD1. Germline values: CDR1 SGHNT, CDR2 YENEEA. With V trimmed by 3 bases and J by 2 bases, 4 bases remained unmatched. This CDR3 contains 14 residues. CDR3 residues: CASSFAQGAYEQYF. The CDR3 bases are TGTGCCAGCAGCTTCGCCCAGGGGGCCTACGAGCAGTACTTC.

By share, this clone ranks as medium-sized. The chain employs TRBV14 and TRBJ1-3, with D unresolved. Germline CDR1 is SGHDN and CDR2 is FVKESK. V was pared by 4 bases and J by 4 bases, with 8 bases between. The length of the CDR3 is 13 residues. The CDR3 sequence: CASSRNRGNTIYF. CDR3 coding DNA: TGTGCCAGCAGCCGCAACCGCGGAAACACCATATATTTT.

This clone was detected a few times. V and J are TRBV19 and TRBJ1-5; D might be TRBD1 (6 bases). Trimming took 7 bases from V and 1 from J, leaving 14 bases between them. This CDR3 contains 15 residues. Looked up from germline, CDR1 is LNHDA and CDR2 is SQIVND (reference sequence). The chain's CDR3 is CASTPTGQSNQPQHF. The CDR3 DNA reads TGTGCCAGTACCCCAACAGGACAGAGCAATCAGCCCCAGCATTTT. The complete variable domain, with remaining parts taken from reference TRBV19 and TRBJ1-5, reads DGGITQSPKYLFRKEGQNVTLSCEQNLNHDAMYWYRQDPGQGLRLIYYSQIVNDFQKGDIAEGYSVSREKKESFPLTVTSAQKNPTAFYLCASTPTGQSNQPQHFGDGTRLSIL.

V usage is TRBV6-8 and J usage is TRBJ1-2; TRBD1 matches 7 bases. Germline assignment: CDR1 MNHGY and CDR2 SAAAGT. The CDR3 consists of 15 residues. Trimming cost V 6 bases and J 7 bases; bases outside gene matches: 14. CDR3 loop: CASSSPSDRAVGYTF. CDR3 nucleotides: TGTGCCAGCAGCAGCCCGAGTGACAGGGCGGTTGGCTACACCTTC.

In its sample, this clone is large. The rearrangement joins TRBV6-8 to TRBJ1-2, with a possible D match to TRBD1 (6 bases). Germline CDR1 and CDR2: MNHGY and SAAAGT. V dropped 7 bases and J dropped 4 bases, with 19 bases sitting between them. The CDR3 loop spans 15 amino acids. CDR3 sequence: CASTHGTGSSYGYTF. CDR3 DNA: TGTGCCAGCACCCACGGAACAGGGTCTAGCTATGGCTACACCTTC.

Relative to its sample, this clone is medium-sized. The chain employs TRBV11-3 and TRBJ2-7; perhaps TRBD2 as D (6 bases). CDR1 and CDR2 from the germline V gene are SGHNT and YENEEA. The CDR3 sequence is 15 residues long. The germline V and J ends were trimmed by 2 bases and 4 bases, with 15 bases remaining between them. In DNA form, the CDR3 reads TGTGCCAGCAGCTTAATAGGAGGGGCGCATTACGAGCAGTACTTC. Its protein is CASSLIGGAHYEQYF.

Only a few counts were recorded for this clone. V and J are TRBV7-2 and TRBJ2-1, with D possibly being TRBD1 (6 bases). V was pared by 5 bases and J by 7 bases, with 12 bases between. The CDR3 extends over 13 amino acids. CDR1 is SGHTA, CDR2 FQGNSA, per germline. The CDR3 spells CASSRGTGNEQFF. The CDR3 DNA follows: TGTGCCAGCAGCCGGGGAACAGGGAATGAGCAGTTCTTC.

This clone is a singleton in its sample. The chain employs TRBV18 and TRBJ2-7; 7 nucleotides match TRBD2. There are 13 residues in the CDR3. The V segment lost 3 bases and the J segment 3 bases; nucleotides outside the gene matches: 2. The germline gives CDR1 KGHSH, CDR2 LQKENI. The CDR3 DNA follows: TGTGCCAGCTCACCCGCTAGCGGCTACGAGCAGTACGTC. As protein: CASSPASGYEQYV.

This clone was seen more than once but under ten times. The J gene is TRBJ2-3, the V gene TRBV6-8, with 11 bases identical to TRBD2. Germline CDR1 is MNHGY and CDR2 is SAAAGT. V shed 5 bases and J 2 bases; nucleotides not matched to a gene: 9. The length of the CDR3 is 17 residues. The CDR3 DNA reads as TGTGCCAGCAGTCCCACTACTAGCGGGGGTTCCACAGATACGCAGTATTTT. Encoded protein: CASSPTTSGGSTDTQYF.

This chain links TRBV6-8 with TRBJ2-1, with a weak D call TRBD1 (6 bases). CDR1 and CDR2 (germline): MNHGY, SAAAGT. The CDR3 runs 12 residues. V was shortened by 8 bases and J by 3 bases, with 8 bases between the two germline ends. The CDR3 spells CASGGLYNEQFF. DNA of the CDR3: TGTGCCAGCGGGGGCCTCTACAATGAGCAGTTCTTC.

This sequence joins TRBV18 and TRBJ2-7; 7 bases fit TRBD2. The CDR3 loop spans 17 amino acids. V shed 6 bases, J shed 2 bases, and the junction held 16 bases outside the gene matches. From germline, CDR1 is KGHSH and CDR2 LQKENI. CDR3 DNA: TGTGCCAGCTCCCAAAGCCCGGGACTAAGGAGCCCCTACGAGCAGTACTTC. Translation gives CASSQSPGLRSPYEQYF. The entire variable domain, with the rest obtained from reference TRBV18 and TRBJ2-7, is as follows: NAGVMQNPRHLVRRRGQEARLRCSPMKGHSHVYWYRQLPEEGLKFMVYLQKENIIDESGMPKERFSAEFPKEGPSILRIQQVVRGDSAAYFCASSQSPGLRSPYEQYFGPGTRLTVT.

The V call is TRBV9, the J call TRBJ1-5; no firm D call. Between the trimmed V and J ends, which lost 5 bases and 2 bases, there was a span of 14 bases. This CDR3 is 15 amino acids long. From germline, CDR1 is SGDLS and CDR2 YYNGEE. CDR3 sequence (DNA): TGTGCCAGCAGTGAAGTCTACGGCGGCAATCAGCCCCAGCATTTT. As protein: CASSEVYGGNQPQHF.

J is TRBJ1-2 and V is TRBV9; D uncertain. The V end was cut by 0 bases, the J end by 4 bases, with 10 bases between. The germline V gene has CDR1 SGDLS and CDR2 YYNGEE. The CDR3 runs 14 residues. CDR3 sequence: CASSVDWVSYGYTF. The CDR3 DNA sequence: TGTGCCAGCAGCGTAGACTGGGTTTCCTATGGCTACACCTTC.

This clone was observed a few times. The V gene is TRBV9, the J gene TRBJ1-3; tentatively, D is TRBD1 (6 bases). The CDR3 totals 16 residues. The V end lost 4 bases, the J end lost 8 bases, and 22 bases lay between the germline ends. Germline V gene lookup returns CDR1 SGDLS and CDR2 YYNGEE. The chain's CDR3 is CASSKRSDSGLDTIYF. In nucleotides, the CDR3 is TGTGCCAGCAGCAAACGCTCGGACAGCGGCCTGGACACCATATATTTT.

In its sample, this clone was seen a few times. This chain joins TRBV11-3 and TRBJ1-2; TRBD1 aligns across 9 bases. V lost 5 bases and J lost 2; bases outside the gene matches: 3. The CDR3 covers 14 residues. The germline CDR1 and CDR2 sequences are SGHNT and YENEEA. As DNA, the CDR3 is TGTGCCAGCAGCCTAGGACAGGGGAACTATGGCTACACCTTC. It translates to CASSLGQGNYGYTF. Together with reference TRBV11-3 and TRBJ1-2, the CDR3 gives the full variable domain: EAGVVQSPRYKIIEKKQPVAFWCNPISGHNTLYWYLQNLGQGPELLIRYENEEAVDDSQLPKDRFSAERLKGVDSTLKIQPAELGDSAVYLCASSLGQGNYGYTFGSGTRLTVV.

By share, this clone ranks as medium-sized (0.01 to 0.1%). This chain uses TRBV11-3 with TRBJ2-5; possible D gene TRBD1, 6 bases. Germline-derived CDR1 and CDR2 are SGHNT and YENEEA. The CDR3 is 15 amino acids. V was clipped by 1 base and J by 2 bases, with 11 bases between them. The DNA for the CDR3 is TGTGCCAGCAGCTTAGGGGGGCAGAATCAAGAGACCCAGTACTTC. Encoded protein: CASSLGGQNQETQYF.

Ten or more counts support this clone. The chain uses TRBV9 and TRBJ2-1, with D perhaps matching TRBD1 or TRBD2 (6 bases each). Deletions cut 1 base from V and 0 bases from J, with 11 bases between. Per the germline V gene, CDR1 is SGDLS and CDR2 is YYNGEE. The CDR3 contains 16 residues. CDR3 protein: CASSVSGARSYNEQFF. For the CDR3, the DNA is TGTGCCAGCAGCGTATCGGGGGCTCGCTCCTACAATGAGCAGTTCTTC.

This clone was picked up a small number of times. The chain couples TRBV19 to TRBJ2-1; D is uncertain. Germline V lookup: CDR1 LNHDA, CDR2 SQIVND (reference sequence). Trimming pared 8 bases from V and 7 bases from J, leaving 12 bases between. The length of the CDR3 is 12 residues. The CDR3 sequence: CASSPTGNEQFF. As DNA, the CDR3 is TGTGCCAGTTCCCCGACTGGGAATGAGCAGTTCTTC. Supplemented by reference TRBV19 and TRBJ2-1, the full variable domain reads DGGITQSPKYLFRKEGQNVTLSCEQNLNHDAMYWYRQDPGQGLRLIYYSQIVNDFQKGDIAEGYSVSREKKESFPLTVTSAQKNPTAFYLCASSPTGNEQFFGPGTRLTVL.

The CDR3 spells CASSFIQGWGTEAFF. For the CDR3, the DNA is TGTGCCAGCAGTTTTATCCAGGGCTGGGGCACTGAAGCTTTCTTT. The chain employs TRBV28 and TRBJ1-1; D is perhaps TRBD1 (5 bases). Trimming took off 3 bases at V and 4 bases at J, with 15 bases between the two ends. Germline values: CDR1 MDHEN, CDR2 SYDVKM. This CDR3 comprises 15 residues.

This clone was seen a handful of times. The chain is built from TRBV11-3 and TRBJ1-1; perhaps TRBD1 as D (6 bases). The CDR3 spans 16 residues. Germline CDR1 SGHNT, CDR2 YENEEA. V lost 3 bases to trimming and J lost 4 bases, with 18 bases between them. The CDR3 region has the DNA TGTGCCAGCAGCTTGGCGATCCAGGGGCCTGGCACTGAAGCTTTCTTT. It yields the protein CASSLAIQGPGTEAFF.

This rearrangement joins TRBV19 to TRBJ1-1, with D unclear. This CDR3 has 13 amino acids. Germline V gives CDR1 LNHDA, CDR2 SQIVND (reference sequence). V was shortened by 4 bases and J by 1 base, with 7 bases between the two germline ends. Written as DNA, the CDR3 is TGTGCCAGTAGTAAAGGTGCGAACACTGAAGCTTTCTTT. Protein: CASSKGANTEAFF.